One TCR beta chain is described in this entry. The target antigen is unknown. Sequenced by immunoSEQ multiplex PCR; TCRdb stores in-frame clones only, minus some. There are tens of thousands of clones in the sample; over 80% occur only once, and roughly 5.6% lies in the top ten. Germline V gene lookup returns CDR1 KGHSH and CDR2 LQKENI. Trimming took 7 bases from V and 1 from J, leaving 15 bases between them. CDR3 length: 15 amino acids. The data belong to a study of T cell responses to AZD1222 COVID-19 vaccine. General study results and limits: Seropositive status at baseline applied to only six AZD1222 recipients.

The sequence was obtained from an adult in good health. J is TRBJ2-3 and V is TRBV18; a possible D gene is TRBD2 (7 bases). This material consisted of peripheral blood, taken on day 0 of AZD1222 vaccination. The CDR3 here is CASFTGGVGTDTQYF. CDR3 coding DNA: TGTGCCAGCTTTACGGGGGGCGTAGGCACAGATACGCAGTATTTT.